Presented here are 9 T cell receptor beta chains from one specimen sequenced in a study of T cell responses to AZD1222 COVID-19 vaccine. The method was immunoSEQ multiplex PCR; TCRdb's version includes in-frame clones alone and lacks a portion of them. The repertoire holds some 140,000 clones, 85% to 95% seen once, with approximately 6.8% in the top ten. This material consisted of peripheral blood, taken 28 days after the second AZD1222 dose. The receptor set was obtained from an adult who received the AZD1222 COVID-19 vaccine.

The genes are TRBV19 and TRBJ2-7; unclear D gene. The CDR3 has 15 residues. CDR1 is LNHDA and CDR2 is SQIVND in the germline V gene (reference sequence). V lost 2 bases and J lost 0, with 11 bases in between. The CDR3: CASSITPQSSYEQYF. DNA for the CDR3: TGTGCCAGTAGTATAACCCCTCAGAGCTCCTACGAGCAGTACTTC.

This chain joins TRBV5-8 and TRBJ2-3; D may be TRBD1 or TRBD2 (5 bases each). V was trimmed by 6 bases and J by 2 bases, leaving 10 bases between them. The CDR3 runs to 13 residues. Germline CDR1 SGHTS, CDR2 YDEGEE. CDR3 in amino acids: CASTGTFTDTQYF. The CDR3 DNA reads as TGTGCCAGCACCGGGACCTTCACAGATACGCAGTATTTT.

V gene TRBV6-1 combines with J gene TRBJ1-5; D is uncertain. This CDR3 has 13 amino acids. In germline, CDR1 is MNHNS, CDR2 SASEGT. The V gene lost 1 base and the J gene lost 7 bases, with 8 bases spanning the gap. The CDR3, as DNA: TGTGCCAGCAGTGAAGTTAGAGAACAGCCCCAGCATTTT. It yields the protein CASSEVREQPQHF.

The chain combines TRBV27 with TRBJ1-5, with TRBD1 matching 9 bases. The ends lost 6 bases at V and 7 bases at J; junction bases unmatched: 7. The CDR3 consists of 14 residues. Germline CDR1 and CDR2: MNHEY and SMNVEV (reference sequence). The CDR3 DNA is TGTGCCAGCAGAAACAGGGGGCAGAAACAGCCCCAGCATTTT. Its protein is CASRNRGQKQPQHF.

In the case of this clone: The same CDR3 also results from other DNA sequences found in this sample. The chain uses TRBV27 and TRBJ1-1; D unclear. Germline lookup yields CDR1 MNHEY and CDR2 SMNVEV (reference sequence). V was cut by 3 bases and J by 1 base, with 6 bases left in between. The CDR3 totals 13 residues. In DNA form, the CDR3 reads TGTGCCAGCAGTTTTTCAGGGAACACTGAAGCTTTCTTT. It is translated as CASSFSGNTEAFF.

The chain uses TRBV3-1 (or the pseudogene TRBV3-2) and TRBJ2-5; 8 nucleotides align to TRBD1. With V trimmed by 2 bases and J by 5 bases, 10 bases remained unmatched. CDR1 is LGHDT, CDR2 YNNKEL, per germline (reference sequence). The CDR3 extends over 16 amino acids. The CDR3 loop reads CASSQSTGGVAETQYF. In nucleotides, the CDR3 is TGTGCCAGCAGCCAATCTACAGGGGGAGTGGCGGAGACCCAGTACTTC.

V gene TRBV19 combines with J gene TRBJ1-1; D not resolved. Per germline, CDR1 LNHDA and CDR2 SQIVND (reference sequence). Trimming left V 2 bases short and J 0 bases short, with 4 bases between. The CDR3 is 13 amino acids. CDR3 protein: CASSILLNTEAFF. CDR3 DNA sequence: TGTGCCAGTAGTATACTCCTGAACACTGAAGCTTTCTTT.

The chain has TRBV5-4 and TRBJ2-3; 11 nucleotides line up with TRBD2. The germline V gene encodes CDR1 SGHNT and CDR2 YYREEE (reference sequence). CDR3 length equals 16 residues. The trim removed 4 bases at V and 3 bases at J, leaving 7 bases unmatched. This chain's CDR3 is CASSLGASGGTDTQYF. The CDR3 DNA follows: TGTGCCAGCAGCCTTGGGGCTAGCGGGGGGACAGATACGCAGTATTTT.

The J gene is TRBJ2-3, the V gene TRBV5-1; D remains unclear. Germline-derived CDR1 and CDR2 are SGHRS and YFSETQ. Between the trimmed V and J ends, which lost 0 bases and 6 bases, there was a span of 5 bases. The CDR3 has 12 amino acids. Here the CDR3 DNA reads TGCGCCAGCAGCTTGGTTCCGGATACGCAGTATTTT. Its protein is CASSLVPDTQYF.